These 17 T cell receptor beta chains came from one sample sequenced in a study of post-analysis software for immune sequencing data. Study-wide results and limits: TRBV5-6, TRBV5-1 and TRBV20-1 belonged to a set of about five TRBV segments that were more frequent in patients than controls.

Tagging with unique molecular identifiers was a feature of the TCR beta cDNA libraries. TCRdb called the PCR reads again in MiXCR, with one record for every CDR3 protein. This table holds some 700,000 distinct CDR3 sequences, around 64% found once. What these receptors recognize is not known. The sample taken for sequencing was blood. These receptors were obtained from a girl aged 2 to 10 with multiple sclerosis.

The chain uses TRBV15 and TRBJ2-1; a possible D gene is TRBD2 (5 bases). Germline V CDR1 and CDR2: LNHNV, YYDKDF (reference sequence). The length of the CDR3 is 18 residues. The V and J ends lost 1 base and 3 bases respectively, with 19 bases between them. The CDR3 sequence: CATSRALDGVTFYNEQFF. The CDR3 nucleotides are TGTGCCACCAGCAGAGCCCTGGACGGGGTAACATTCTACAATGAGCAGTTCTTC.

For the CDR3, the DNA is TGTGCCAGCAGTGAAGGGTACGGGGTCGGCACAGATACGCAGTATTTT. It is translated as CASSEGYGVGTDTQYF. The chain recombines TRBV2 with TRBJ2-3, with a tentative D call TRBD2 (5 bases). Germline loops: CDR1 SNHLY, CDR2 FYNNEI. V was shortened by 1 base and J by 1 base, with 12 bases between the two germline ends. The CDR3 is made up of 16 amino acids.

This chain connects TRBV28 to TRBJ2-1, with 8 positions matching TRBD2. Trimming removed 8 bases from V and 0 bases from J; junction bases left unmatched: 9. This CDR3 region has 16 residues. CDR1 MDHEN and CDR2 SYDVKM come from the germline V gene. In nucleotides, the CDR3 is TGTGCCAGCTTAGGCGCGGGGGGACACTCCTACAATGAGCAGTTCTTC. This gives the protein CASLGAGGHSYNEQFF.

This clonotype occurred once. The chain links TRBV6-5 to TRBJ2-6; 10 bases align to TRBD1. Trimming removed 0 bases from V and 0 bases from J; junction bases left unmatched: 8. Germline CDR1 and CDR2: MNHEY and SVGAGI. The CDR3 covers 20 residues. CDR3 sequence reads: CASSYSTGGYSPSGANVLTF. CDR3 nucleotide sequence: TGTGCCAGCAGTTACTCGACAGGGGGCTATTCCCCCTCTGGGGCCAACGTCCTGACTTTC.

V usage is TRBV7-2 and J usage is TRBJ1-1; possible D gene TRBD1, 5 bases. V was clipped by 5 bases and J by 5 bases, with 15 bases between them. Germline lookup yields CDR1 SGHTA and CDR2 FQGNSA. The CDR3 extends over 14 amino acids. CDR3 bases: TGTGCCAGCAGCCCCAGCAGGGCTTCGACTGAAGCTTTCTTT. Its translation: CASSPSRASTEAFF.

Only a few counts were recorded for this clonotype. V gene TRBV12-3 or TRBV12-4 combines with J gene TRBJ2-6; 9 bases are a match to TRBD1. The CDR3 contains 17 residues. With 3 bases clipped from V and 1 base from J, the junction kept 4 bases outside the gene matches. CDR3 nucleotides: TGTGCCAGCAGTTTCGGGACAGGGTTGTCTGGGGCCAACGTCCTGACTTTC. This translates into CASSFGTGLSGANVLTF.

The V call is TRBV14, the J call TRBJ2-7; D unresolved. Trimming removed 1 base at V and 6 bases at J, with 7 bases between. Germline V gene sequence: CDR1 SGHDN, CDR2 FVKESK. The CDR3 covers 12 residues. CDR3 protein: CASSQVYGEQYF. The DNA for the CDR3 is TGTGCCAGCAGCCAAGTCTATGGCGAGCAGTACTTC.

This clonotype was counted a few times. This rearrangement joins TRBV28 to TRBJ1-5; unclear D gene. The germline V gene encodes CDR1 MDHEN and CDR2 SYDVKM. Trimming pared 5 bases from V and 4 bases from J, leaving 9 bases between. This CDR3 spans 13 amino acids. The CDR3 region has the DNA TGTGCCAGCAGTCCCGCGGGAAATCAGCCCCAGCATTTT. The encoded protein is CASSPAGNQPQHF.

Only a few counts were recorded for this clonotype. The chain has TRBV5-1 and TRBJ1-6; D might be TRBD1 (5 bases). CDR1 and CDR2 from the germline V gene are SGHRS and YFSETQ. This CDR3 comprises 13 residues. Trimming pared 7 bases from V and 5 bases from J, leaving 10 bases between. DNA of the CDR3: TGCGCCAGCGGCGACAGTCATAATTCACCCCTCCACTTT. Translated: CASGDSHNSPLHF. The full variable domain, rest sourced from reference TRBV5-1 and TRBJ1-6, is KAGVTQTPRYLIKTRGQQVTLSCSPISGHRSVSWYQQTPGQGLQFLFEYFSETQRNKGNFPGRFSGRQFSNSRSEMNVSTLELGDSALYLCASGDSHNSPLHFGNGTRLTVT.

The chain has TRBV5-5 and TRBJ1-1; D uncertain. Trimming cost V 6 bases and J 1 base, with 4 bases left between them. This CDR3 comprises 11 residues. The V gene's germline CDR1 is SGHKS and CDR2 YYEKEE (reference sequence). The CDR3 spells CASTRNTEAFF. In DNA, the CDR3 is TGTGCCAGCACCCGGAACACTGAAGCTTTCTTT.

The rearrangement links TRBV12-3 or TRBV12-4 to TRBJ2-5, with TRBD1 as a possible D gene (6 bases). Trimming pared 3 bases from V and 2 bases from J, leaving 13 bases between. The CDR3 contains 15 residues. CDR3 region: CASSFHRVHQETQYF. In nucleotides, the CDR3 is TGTGCCAGCAGTTTCCACAGGGTCCATCAAGAGACCCAGTACTTC.

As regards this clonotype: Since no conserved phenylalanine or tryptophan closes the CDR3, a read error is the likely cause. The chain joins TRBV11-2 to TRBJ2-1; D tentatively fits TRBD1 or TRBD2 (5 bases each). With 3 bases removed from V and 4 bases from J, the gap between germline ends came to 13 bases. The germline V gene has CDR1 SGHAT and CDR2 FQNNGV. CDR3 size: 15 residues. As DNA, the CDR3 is TGTGCCAGCAGCTTCTGGGGGTCGGATTACAATGAGCAGTTCGTC. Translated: CASSFWGSDYNEQFV.

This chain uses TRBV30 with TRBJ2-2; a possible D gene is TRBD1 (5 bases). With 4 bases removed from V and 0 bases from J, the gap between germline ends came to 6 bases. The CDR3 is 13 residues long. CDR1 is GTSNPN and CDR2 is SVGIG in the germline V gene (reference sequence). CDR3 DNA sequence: TGTGCCTGGACAGGGACGAACACCGGGGAGCTGTTTTTT. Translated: CAWTGTNTGELFF.

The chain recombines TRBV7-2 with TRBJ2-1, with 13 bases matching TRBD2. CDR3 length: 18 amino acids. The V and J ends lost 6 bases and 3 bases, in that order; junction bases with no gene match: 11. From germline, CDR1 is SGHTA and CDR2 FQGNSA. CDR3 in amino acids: CASRRTSGSAPIYNEQFF. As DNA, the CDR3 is TGTGCCAGCAGGCGGACTAGCGGGAGCGCACCTATCTACAATGAGCAGTTCTTC.

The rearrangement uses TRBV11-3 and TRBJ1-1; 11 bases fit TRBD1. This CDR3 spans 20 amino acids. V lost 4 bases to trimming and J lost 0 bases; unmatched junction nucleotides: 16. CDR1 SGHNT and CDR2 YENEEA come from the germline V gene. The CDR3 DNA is TGTGCCAGCAGCTCCCTACCGGGACAGGGGGTCGCGCTGATGAACACTGAAGCTTTCTTT. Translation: CASSSLPGQGVALMNTEAFF.

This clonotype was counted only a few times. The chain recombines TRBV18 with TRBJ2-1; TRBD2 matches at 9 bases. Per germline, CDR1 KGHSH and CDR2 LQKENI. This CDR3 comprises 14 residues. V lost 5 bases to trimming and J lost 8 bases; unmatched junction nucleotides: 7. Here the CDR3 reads CASSGGRASYEQFF. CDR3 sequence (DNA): TGTGCCAGCTCAGGCGGGAGGGCCTCGTATGAGCAGTTCTTC.

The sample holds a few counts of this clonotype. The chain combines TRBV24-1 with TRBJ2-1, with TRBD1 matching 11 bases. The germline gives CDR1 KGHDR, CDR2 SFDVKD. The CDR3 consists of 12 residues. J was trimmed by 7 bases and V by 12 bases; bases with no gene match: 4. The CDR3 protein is CASGTGGNEQFF. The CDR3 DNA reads TGTGCCTCCGGGACAGGGGGTAATGAGCAGTTCTTC.